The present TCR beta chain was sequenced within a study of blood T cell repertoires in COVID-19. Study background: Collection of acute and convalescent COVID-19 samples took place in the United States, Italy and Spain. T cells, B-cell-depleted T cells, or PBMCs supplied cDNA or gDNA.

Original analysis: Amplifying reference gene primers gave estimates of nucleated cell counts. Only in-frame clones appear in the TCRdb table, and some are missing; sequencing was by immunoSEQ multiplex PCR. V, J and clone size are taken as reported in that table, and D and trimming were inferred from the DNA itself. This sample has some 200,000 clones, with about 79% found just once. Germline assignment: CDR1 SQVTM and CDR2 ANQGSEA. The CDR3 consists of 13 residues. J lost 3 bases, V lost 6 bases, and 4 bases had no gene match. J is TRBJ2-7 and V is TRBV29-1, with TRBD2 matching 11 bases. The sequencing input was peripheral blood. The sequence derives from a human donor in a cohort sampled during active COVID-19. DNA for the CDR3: TGCAGCGTGACGGGGACTAGCGGCTACGAGCAGTACTTC. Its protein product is CSVTGTSGYEQYF.